This T cell receptor beta chain is from a study of OX40 agonist ivuxolimab in advanced cancers. V gave up 5 bases and J gave up 8 bases; unmatched junction bases: 6. This CDR3 has 13 amino acids. CDR1 SNHLY and CDR2 FYNNEI come from the germline V gene. Sequencing was performed with immunoSEQ multiplex PCR; in TCRdb, only in-frame clones are kept and a portion is missing. In the table there are fewer than 55,000 clones, 75% to 90% of which are singletons. The TCR was taken from an adult with an advanced solid tumor such as melanoma, head and neck, liver or kidney cancer. The source was CD4+ or CD8+ T cells sorted from blood, collected in a trial of the OX40 agonist ivuxolimab. The gene calls are TRBV2 and TRBJ1-2; the match to TRBD1 covers 9 bases. Here the CDR3 reads CASSIPDRGGYTF. CDR3 nucleotide sequence: TGTGCCAGCAGTATTCCGGACAGGGGAGGCTACACCTTC. The full variable domain, in which reference TRBV2 and TRBJ1-2 provide the parts outside the CDR3, is EPEVTQTPSHQVTQMGQEVILRCVPISNHLYFYWYRQILGQKVEFLVSFYNNEISEKSEIFDDQFSVERPDGSNFTLKIRSTKLEDSAMYFCASSIPDRGGYTFGSGTRLTVV.